The subject of this entry is one T cell receptor beta chain. In the study's own analysis: Estimated nucleated cell counts came from reference gene primer amplification. Clones were read by immunoSEQ multiplex PCR, and TCRdb kept only the in-frame ones, dropping some. D and trimming were read from the DNA, whereas the V and J calls and clone size are those reported in that table. This table has some 70,000 clones, around 90% appearing once. The germline V gene has CDR1 KGHSH and CDR2 LQKENI. The CDR3 spans 16 residues. V was clipped by 5 bases and J by 5 bases; unmatched bases: 9. This record comes from a study of blood T cell repertoires in COVID-19. Study-wide background: Acute-phase and convalescent COVID-19 samples originated in the United States, Italy and Spain. T cells, B-cell-depleted T cells, or PBMCs supplied cDNA or gDNA.

The clonotype originates from a human donor with active COVID-19. The donor label of this sample is uncertain. The chain couples TRBV18 to TRBJ2-1; 10 positions agree with TRBD2. Sequenced material: peripheral blood. CDR3 sequence reads: CASSAPLAGPNNEQFF. The DNA of the CDR3 is TGTGCCAGCTCAGCCCCACTAGCGGGACCAAACAATGAGCAGTTCTTC.